What follows are 17 T cell receptor beta chains derived from one specimen sequenced in a study of T-cell reconstitution after alpha-beta-depleted transplantation in children. Unique molecular identifiers were used to barcode this TCRbeta library. TCRdb recomputed calls from the PCR reads with MiXCR, one row per CDR3 protein. The repertoire has some 500,000 distinct CDR3 sequences, roughly 18% of them found once; the top ten carry 3.3%. The input for sequencing was PBMCs from the stem cell graft donor, taken from the stem cell graft. The receptors stem from a human donor who donated a stem cell graft to a child with acute lymphoblastic leukemia.

The chain employs TRBV6-1 and TRBJ1-1; TRBD1 aligns across 7 bases. Germline loops: CDR1 MNHNS, CDR2 SASEGT. Losses at the gene ends were 6 bases for V and 2 bases for J; bases not matched to a gene: 12. The CDR3 extends over 16 amino acids. The CDR3 loop is CASRAFRTGYNTEAFF. In nucleotides, the CDR3 is TGTGCCAGCAGGGCCTTTCGGACAGGTTATAACACTGAAGCTTTCTTT.

The CDR3 region is CASSLAGLEETQYF. CDR3 nucleotide sequence: TGCGCCAGCAGCTTGGCAGGACTCGAAGAGACCCAGTACTTC. The chain links TRBV5-1 to TRBJ2-5; tentative D call: TRBD2 (5 bases). V lost 0 bases and J lost 3, with 9 bases in between. Per germline, CDR1 SGHRS and CDR2 YFSETQ. The CDR3 length is 14 residues.

This clonotype has more than one count but fewer than ten. The chain joins TRBV18 to TRBJ1-5; D perhaps matches TRBD1 (6 bases). This CDR3 contains 14 residues. Germline values: CDR1 KGHSH, CDR2 LQKENI. The CDR3 here is CATAQGGSEQPQHF. In DNA, the CDR3 is TGTGCTACAGCACAGGGAGGCTCAGAGCAGCCCCAGCATTTT.

This clonotype came up a few times. The J gene is TRBJ2-1, the V gene TRBV7-2, with 10 bases matching TRBD1. After removal of 3 bases from V and 6 bases from J, the junction contained 5 bases not matched to a gene. The CDR3 has 15 amino acids. CDR1 SGHTA and CDR2 FQGNSA come from the germline V gene. The CDR3 DNA reads TGTGCCAGCAGCTTTGGTGGACAGGGGGGCAATGAGCAGTTCTTC. Residues: CASSFGGQGGNEQFF.

The chain employs TRBV7-9 and TRBJ2-7; D is undetermined. The CDR3 extends over 12 amino acids. CDR1 SEHNR and CDR2 FQNEAQ come from the germline V gene (reference sequence). V was cut by 8 bases and J by 1 base, with 9 bases left in between. CDR3: CASQPPSYEQYF. The CDR3 DNA follows: TGTGCCAGCCAGCCACCTTCCTACGAGCAGTACTTC.

In its sample, this clonotype was seen a few times. The chain combines TRBV27 with TRBJ2-3, with 7 bases lining up with TRBD1. The CDR3 is 14 residues long. V trimming: 3 bases; J trimming: 9 bases; junction bases outside the gene matches: 9. Germline loops: CDR1 MNHEY, CDR2 SMNVEV (reference sequence). This CDR3 is CASSLGQLSGTQYF. The DNA of the CDR3 is TGTGCCAGCAGTTTGGGACAGCTCTCGGGGACGCAGTATTTT.

V and J are TRBV6-5 and TRBJ2-7; D is uncertain. The CDR3 sequence is 12 residues long. With 2 bases removed from V and 5 bases from J, the gap between germline ends came to 7 bases. CDR1 is MNHEY, CDR2 SVGAGI, per germline. This chain's CDR3 is CASSYRPDEQYF. In nucleotides, the CDR3 is TGTGCCAGCAGTTACAGACCAGACGAGCAGTACTTC.

This clonotype has just a few counts. The chain joins TRBV5-1 to TRBJ2-7; 10 nucleotides align to TRBD2. Germline-derived CDR1 and CDR2 are SGHRS and YFSETQ. CDR3 size: 16 residues. Trimming took 4 bases from V and 2 from J; bases not matched to a gene: 9. The CDR3 loop is CASSPARTSGPYEQYF. CDR3 DNA: TGCGCCAGCAGCCCGGCCCGGACTAGCGGTCCCTACGAGCAGTACTTC.

This sequence joins TRBV19 and TRBJ2-7; possibly TRBD1 or TRBD2 for D (6 bases each). V dropped 5 bases and J dropped 4 bases, with 18 bases sitting between them. Germline V gene lookup returns CDR1 LNHDA and CDR2 SQIVND (reference sequence). The CDR3 totals 15 residues. DNA for the CDR3: TGTGCCAGTAGTCCGATACTAGCAGGGGAATACGAGCAGTACTTC. Encoded protein: CASSPILAGEYEQYF.

This clonotype was detected only a few times. The rearrangement uses TRBV27 and TRBJ2-2, with D tentatively TRBD1 (6 bases). From germline, CDR1 is MNHEY and CDR2 SMNVEV (reference sequence). V lost 5 bases and J lost 4, with 11 bases in between. CDR3 length: 14 residues. The CDR3 here is CASSITGSTGELFF. The CDR3 bases are TGTGCCAGCAGTATTACAGGGTCCACCGGGGAGCTGTTTTTT.

CDR3: CATSSEAIGADTQYF. CDR3 DNA sequence: TGTGCCACCAGCAGTGAGGCGATCGGGGCAGATACGCAGTATTTT. The chain recombines TRBV15 with TRBJ2-3; a possible D gene is TRBD2 (5 bases). The germline CDR1 and CDR2 sequences are LNHNV and YYDKDF (reference sequence). The V gene lost 3 bases and the J gene lost 4 bases, with 14 bases spanning the gap. This CDR3 has 15 residues.

This clonotype was seen a few times. J is TRBJ1-5 and V is TRBV20-1; a weak D match, TRBD1 (5 bases). The germline gives CDR1 DFQATT, CDR2 SNEGSKA (reference sequence). V dropped 4 bases and J dropped 3 bases, with 10 bases sitting between them. The CDR3 runs to 13 residues. Written as DNA, the CDR3 is TGCAGTGCTACGGGACCGATCAATCAGCCCCAGCATTTT. Protein product: CSATGPINQPQHF.

This clonotype was picked up a small number of times. The CDR3 coding sequence is TGTGCCAGCAGCTTGTTCTCAGGGGCAGGGGAGACCCAGTACTTC. It codes for CASSLFSGAGETQYF. The chain joins TRBV5-6 to TRBJ2-5; weak D call: TRBD1 (6 bases). With 1 base removed from V and 5 bases from J, the gap between germline ends came to 15 bases. This CDR3 has 15 amino acids. Germline lookup yields CDR1 SGHDT and CDR2 YYEEEE. Full variable domain (remainder filled in from reference TRBV5-6 and TRBJ2-5): DAGVTQSPTHLIKTRGQQVTLRCSPKSGHDTVSWYQQALGQGPQFIFQYYEEEERQRGNFPDRFSGHQFPNYSSELNVNALLLGDSALYLCASSLFSGAGETQYFGPGTRLLVL.

The chain links TRBV12-3 or TRBV12-4 to TRBJ2-1; the match to TRBD2 covers 7 bases. V trimming: 7 bases; J trimming: 12 bases; junction bases outside the gene matches: 18. This CDR3 contains 15 residues. CDR3: CASIPAAAPPGGQFF. CDR3 coding DNA: TGTGCCAGCATCCCCGCGGCGGCGCCTCCGGGGGGGCAGTTCTTC.

The chain is built from TRBV5-1 and TRBJ2-2, with 10 bases identical to TRBD2. The length of the CDR3 is 17 residues. Germline V gene sequence: CDR1 SGHRS, CDR2 YFSETQ. The J segment lost 4 bases and the V segment lost 0 bases, leaving 6 bases of the junction unmatched. The CDR3 DNA reads TGCGCCAGCAGCTTGGAACTAGCGGGGAGTTCCACCGGGGAGCTGTTTTTT. This encodes CASSLELAGSSTGELFF.

This CDR3 is CATSRRTSGSNYEQYF. CDR3 DNA sequence: TGTGCCACCAGCAGGCGGACTAGCGGGAGTAATTACGAGCAGTACTTC. The rearrangement joins TRBV15 to TRBJ2-7; 13 bases align to TRBD2. From germline, CDR1 is LNHNV and CDR2 YYDKDF (reference sequence). V lost 3 bases, J lost 4 bases, and 6 bases stayed unmatched. The CDR3 totals 16 residues.

This clonotype has only a few counts. The rearrangement uses TRBV7-9 and TRBJ1-6; no clear D gene. Trimming shortened V by 4 bases and J by 8 bases, and 21 bases separated the two germline ends. The germline V gene encodes CDR1 SEHNR and CDR2 FQNEAQ (reference sequence). There are 17 residues in the CDR3. In DNA form, the CDR3 reads TGTGCCAGCAGCTCACTAAGGGTAAAGGGCAGCGATTCACCCCTCCACTTT. Translating it yields CASSSLRVKGSDSPLHF.